Shown below are 5 T cell receptor beta chains from a single sample sequenced in a study of blood T cell repertoires in COVID-19 (dated by TCRdb to 2020 to 2022). Libraries were made using the immunoSEQ multiplex PCR assay. TCRdb took over this immuneACCESS table, retaining in-frame rearrangements with V and J assigned. Such tables are incomplete; in checked studies, under half of the missing clones stem from an unresolved V gene, and the remainder is unexplained. The sample includes almost 300,000 clones, with under 90% observed a single time. 11% of the sample is taken by the ten largest. Material for sequencing was peripheral blood. Every receptor here comes from a woman aged 25 to 39 with COVID-19, enrolled during active disease.

V gene TRBV13 combines with J gene TRBJ2-6, with TRBD1 matching 7 bases. The ends lost 6 bases at V and 0 bases at J; junction bases unmatched: 8. Germline V gives CDR1 PRHDT, CDR2 FYEKMQ (reference sequence). The CDR3 has 17 amino acids. This CDR3 is CASRQTGVDSGANVLTF. The CDR3 DNA is TGTGCCAGCAGACAAACAGGGGTGGACTCTGGGGCCAACGTCCTGACTTTC.

V and J are TRBV27 and TRBJ1-2, with D possibly matching TRBD1 (6 bases). CDR3 length: 12 residues. Trimming shortened V by 6 bases and J by 5 bases, and 10 bases separated the two germline ends. Germline CDR1 and CDR2: MNHEY and SMNVEV (reference sequence). CDR3 coding DNA: TGTGCCAGCAGAACAGGGACATATGGCTACACCTTC. It yields the protein CASRTGTYGYTF.

A few counts support this clone. The chain carries TRBV6-5 and TRBJ1-2; D is ambiguous. Germline loops: CDR1 MNHEY, CDR2 SVGAGI. V lost 2 bases and J lost 4, with 17 bases in between. The CDR3 has 16 amino acids. Here the CDR3 DNA reads TGTGCCAGCAGTTACGTTGGGTTGACTGATCTCTATGGCTACACCTTC. It encodes CASSYVGLTDLYGYTF.

The genes are TRBV7-9 and TRBJ2-5; D unclear. This CDR3 is built from 13 residues. V was cut by 5 bases and J by 4 bases, with 11 bases left in between. Per the germline V gene, CDR1 is SEHNR and CDR2 is FQNEAQ (reference sequence). CDR3 protein: CASSPQVGETQYF. The CDR3 DNA sequence: TGTGCCAGCAGCCCCCAGGTCGGAGAGACCCAGTACTTC.

The chain has TRBV18 and TRBJ1-5; D perhaps matches TRBD1 (5 bases). V was pared by 6 bases and J by 4 bases, with 19 bases between. Germline V CDR1 and CDR2: KGHSH, LQKENI. The CDR3 length is 16 residues. This chain's CDR3 is CASSPGGGQGNQPQHF. The CDR3 coding sequence is TGTGCCAGCTCTCCAGGCGGTGGGCAGGGTAATCAGCCCCAGCATTTT.